This TCR beta chain was identified during a study of blood T cells in healthy people across ages. Study-wide results and limits: There was a strong correlation between TCR beta diversity and naive T cell percentage. Estimates of total diversity, which came from one million sequenced T cells, were considered to be underestimates.

The germline CDR1 and CDR2 sequences are MNHEY and SMNVEV (reference sequence). Trimming stripped 5 bases from V and 8 bases from J, with 15 bases between. This CDR3 contains 13 residues. The table lists this clonotype with a count of one. Its specificity is not known. A clone one base away is much larger, so this may be a read error. In terms of origin and age, donors were healthy Caucasian individuals from Russia aged roughly 6 to 95. Combining a sample-barcoded 5' primer with a J-beta primer mix, a second PCR ran for 7 to 11 cycles. TCRdb recomputed calls from the 5' RACE reads with MiXCR, one row per CDR3 protein. The sample records about 1.1 million distinct CDR3 sequences, less than 45% being singletons.

The clonotype originates from a man in his late teens or twenties in good health. Material for sequencing was blood. V gene TRBV27 combines with J gene TRBJ1-2, with D possibly being TRBD1 (6 bases). CDR3: CASSADRLGGYTF. The CDR3 region has the DNA TGTGCCAGCAGTGCCGACAGGCTTGGAGGCTACACCTTC.